This entry features one TCR beta chain sequence. These data come from a study of blood T cell repertoires in COVID-19. Libraries were prepared by immunoSEQ multiplex PCR; TCRdb keeps only in-frame clonotypes and omits some of them. The sample has a few hundred thousand clones, roughly 87% seen once. The V gene lost 1 base and the J gene lost 4 bases, with 4 bases spanning the gap. CDR1 is GTSNPN, CDR2 SVGIG, per germline (reference sequence). This CDR3 has 12 residues. Recruits, aged roughly 18 to 90 years, lived in 24 US areas. Researchers sorted participants into cohorts using their self-reported clinical history.

The sequence was obtained from a woman under 40 who had recovered from COVID-19. This chain joins TRBV30 and TRBJ2-2; no firm D call. Sequenced: PBMCs or T cells enriched from blood (not recorded which). CDR3 sequence: CAWSDGTGELFF. Written as DNA, the CDR3 is TGTGCCTGGAGTGACGGCACCGGGGAGCTGTTTTTT.